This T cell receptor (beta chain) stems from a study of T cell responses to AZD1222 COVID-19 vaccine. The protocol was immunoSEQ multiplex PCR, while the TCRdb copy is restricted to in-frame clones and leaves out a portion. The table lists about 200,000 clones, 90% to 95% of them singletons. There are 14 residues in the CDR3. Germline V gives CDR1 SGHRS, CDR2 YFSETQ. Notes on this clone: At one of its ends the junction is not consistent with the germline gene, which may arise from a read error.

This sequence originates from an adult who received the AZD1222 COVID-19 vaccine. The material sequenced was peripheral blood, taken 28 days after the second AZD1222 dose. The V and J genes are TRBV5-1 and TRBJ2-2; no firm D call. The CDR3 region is CASSLGWISGELFF. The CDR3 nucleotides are TGCGCCAGCAGCTTGGGTTGGATCTCCGGAGAGCTGTTTTTT.